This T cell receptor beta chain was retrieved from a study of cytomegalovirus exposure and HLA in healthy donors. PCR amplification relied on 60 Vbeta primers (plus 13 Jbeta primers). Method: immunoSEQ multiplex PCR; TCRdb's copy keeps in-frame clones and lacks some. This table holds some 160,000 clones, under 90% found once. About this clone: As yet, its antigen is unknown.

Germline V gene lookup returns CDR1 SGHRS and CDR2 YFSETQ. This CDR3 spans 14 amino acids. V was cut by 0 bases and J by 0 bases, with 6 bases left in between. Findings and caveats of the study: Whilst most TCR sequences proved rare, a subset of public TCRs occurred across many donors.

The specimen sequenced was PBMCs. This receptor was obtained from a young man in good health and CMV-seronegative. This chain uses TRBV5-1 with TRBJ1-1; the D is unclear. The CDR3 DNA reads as TGCGCCAGCAGCTTGGGAGGAATGAACACTGAAGCTTTCTTT. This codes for CASSLGGMNTEAFF.